Listed below are T cell receptor beta chains from one sample, sequenced in a study of early T cells in non-severe SARS-CoV-2 infection. A single record per CDR3 protein comes from TCRdb applying MiXCR to the 5' RACE reads. The profile shows more than 85,000 distinct CDR3 sequences, 16% of them singletons. What was sequenced was whole blood. All receptors derive from an adult who was a healthcare worker with PCR-confirmed SARS-CoV-2 infection or an uninfected control (not recorded which). The CDR3 runs from the conserved cysteine through the conserved F or W. A D gene is named only where the DNA matches it firmly. Size tells how often a clone was seen (once, few, many) or the class of an expanded clone, and some rows leave it out.

>TRBV30|TRBD2|TRBJ2-2|few
CAWSPLAGYGELFF
TGTGCCTGGAGTCCCCTAGCGGGGTACGGGGAGCTGTTTTTT
>TRBV7-2|.|TRBJ2-2|few
CASSLAGLPTTGELFF
TGTGCCAGCAGCTTAGCGGGACTCCCCACCACCGGGGAGCTGTTTTTT
>TRBV7-6|.|TRBJ2-5|.
CVSSLDYIETQYF
TGTGTCAGCAGCTTAGATTACATAGAGACCCAGTACTTC
>TRBV7-8|.|TRBJ1-1|.
CASSLIKGRENTEAFF
TGTGCCAGCAGCTTAATCAAGGGACGGGAGAACACTGAAGCTTTCTTT
>TRBV7-2|TRBD1|TRBJ2-2|few
CASSSGQGFTGELFF
TGTGCCAGCAGCTCGGGACAGGGCTTCACCGGGGAGCTGTTTTTT
>TRBV28|.|TRBJ2-4|.
CASSFSPLNIQYF
TGTGCCAGCAGTTTTTCTCCCCTAAACATTCAGTACTTC
>TRBV4-2|TRBD2|TRBJ2-3|.
CASSQGAGGTTDTQYF
TGTGCCAGCAGCCAAGGAGCGGGGGGGACCACAGATACGCAGTATTTT
>TRBV7-2|.|TRBJ2-7|few
CASSTRREQYF
TGTGCCAGCAGCACAAGGCGGGAGCAGTACTTC
>TRBV13|.|TRBJ2-1|.
CASSFMGGSYNEQFF
TGTGCCAGCAGCTTTATGGGGGGCTCCTACAATGAGCAGTTCTTC
>TRBV7-8|.|TRBJ2-3|few
CASSPRGTSTDTQYF
TGTGCCAGCAGCCCGCGGGGCACTAGCACAGATACGCAGTATTTT
>TRBV6-5|TRBD2|TRBJ2-1|few
CASSYSSGGKKNEQFF
TGTGCCAGCAGTTACTCGAGCGGGGGAAAAAAAAATGAGCAGTTCTTC
>TRBV6-2/TRBV6-3|TRBD2|TRBJ2-1|few
CASRTYGLADEQFF
TGTGCCAGCAGGACCTATGGACTAGCTGATGAGCAGTTCTTC
>TRBV5-1|TRBD1|TRBJ2-4|.
CASSLDFSGTGSTQYF
TGCGCCAGCAGCTTGGATTTCTCCGGGACAGGGTCTACTCAGTACTTC
>TRBV11-2|TRBD1|TRBJ1-3|.
CASSTYRGSSGNTIYF
TGTGCCAGCAGCACTTACAGGGGGAGCTCTGGAAACACCATATATTTT